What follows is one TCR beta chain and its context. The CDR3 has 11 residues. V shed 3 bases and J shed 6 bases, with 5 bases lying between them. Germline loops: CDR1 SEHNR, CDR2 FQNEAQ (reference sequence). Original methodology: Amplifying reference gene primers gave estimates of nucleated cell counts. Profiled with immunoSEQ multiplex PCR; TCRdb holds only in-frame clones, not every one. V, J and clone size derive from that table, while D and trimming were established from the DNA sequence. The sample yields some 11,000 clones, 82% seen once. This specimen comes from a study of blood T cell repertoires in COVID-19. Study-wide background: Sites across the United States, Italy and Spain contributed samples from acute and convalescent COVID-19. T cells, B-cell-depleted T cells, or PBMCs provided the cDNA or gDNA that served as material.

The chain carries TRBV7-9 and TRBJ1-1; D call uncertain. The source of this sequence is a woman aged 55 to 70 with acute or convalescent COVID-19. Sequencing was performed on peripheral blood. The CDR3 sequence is CASSFPAEAFF. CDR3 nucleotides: TGTGCCAGCAGCTTCCCCGCTGAAGCTTTCTTT.